The 12 T cell receptor beta chains given below trace back to one sample, sequenced in a study of beta chain features in type 1 diabetes. The authors reverse transcribed all of the isolated RNA, so sequencing captured expressed TCRB transcripts. Here immunoSEQ multiplex PCR was the method, and the copy in TCRdb shows in-frame clones only, minus some. The table has tens of thousands of clones, roughly 31% seen once; the top ten hold about 0.48%. Sequenced input: stem cell memory CD4+ T cells from blood. Source of these receptors: a woman between 18 and 29 years old in good health.

The sample holds a few counts of this clone. V and J are TRBV5-1 and TRBJ2-7; weak D call: TRBD2 (5 bases). Per germline, CDR1 SGHRS and CDR2 YFSETQ. The ends were cut back, 3 bases at V and 3 bases at J, with 25 bases in the middle. The CDR3 loop spans 18 amino acids. The CDR3 region has the DNA TGCGCCAGCAGCTCCCTAGAGGCCGTAGGAGGTTCAGGCTACGAGCAGTACTTC. Its translation is CASSSLEAVGGSGYEQYF.

This clone was counted only a few times. This rearrangement joins TRBV6-1 to TRBJ2-3; D not certain. This CDR3 has 12 residues. Germline lookup yields CDR1 MNHNS and CDR2 SASEGT. Between the trimmed V and J ends, which lost 6 bases and 6 bases, there was a span of 10 bases. The CDR3 DNA is TGTGCCAGCAGGCTATCCGCGGATACGCAGTATTTT. Its translation: CASRLSADTQYF.

The V and J genes are TRBV7-2 and TRBJ2-2, with D uncertain. The length of the CDR3 is 12 residues. The germline V gene has CDR1 SGHTA and CDR2 FQGNSA. The ends were cut back, 2 bases at V and 7 bases at J, with 5 bases in the middle. The CDR3: CASSLNIGELFF. CDR3 nucleotide sequence: TGTGCCAGCAGCTTAAATATCGGGGAGCTGTTTTTT.

This chain uses TRBV11-1 with TRBJ1-1; no clear D gene. The V gene lost 0 bases and the J gene lost 3 bases, with 5 bases spanning the gap. Germline CDR1 and CDR2: SGHAT and FQDESV (reference sequence). The CDR3 loop spans 13 amino acids. CDR3 residues: CASSLALYTEAFF. CDR3 nucleotide sequence: TGTGCCAGCAGCTTAGCGCTATACACTGAAGCTTTCTTT.

This clone was picked up a small number of times. The rearrangement uses TRBV18 and TRBJ2-3; D might be TRBD1 (6 bases). The CDR3 contains 17 residues. CDR1 and CDR2 from the germline V gene are KGHSH and LQKENI. Trimming shortened V by 0 bases and J by 0 bases, and 13 bases separated the two germline ends. In DNA form, the CDR3 reads TGTGCCAGCTCACCACCACAGGGCGGAACTAGCACAGATACGCAGTATTTT. Amino acid sequence: CASSPPQGGTSTDTQYF.

The rearrangement links TRBV5-1 to TRBJ2-1, with 7 bases fitting TRBD2. The CDR3 has 17 amino acids. J lost 0 bases, V lost 0 bases, and 6 bases had no gene match. Germline V gives CDR1 SGHRS, CDR2 YFSETQ. As DNA, the CDR3 is TGCGCCAGCAGCTTGGGCGGGAGCGACAGCTCCTACAATGAGCAGTTCTTC. Translation: CASSLGGSDSSYNEQFF.

This chain uses TRBV6-6 with TRBJ1-2, with TRBD1 matching 8 bases. CDR1 and CDR2 (germline): MNHNY, SVGAGI (reference sequence). There are 13 residues in the CDR3. V was clipped by 5 bases and J by 9 bases; unmatched bases: 8. The chain's CDR3 is CASSTSTGESYTF. As DNA, the CDR3 is TGTGCCAGCAGTACCTCGACAGGGGAAAGCTACACCTTC.

This clone has a handful of counts. The rearrangement uses TRBV6-6 and TRBJ1-2; 8 bases are a match to TRBD1. The CDR3 is 14 residues long. Germline CDR1 and CDR2: MNHNY and SVGAGI (reference sequence). J gave up 1 base and V 6 bases, and 4 bases lay outside the gene matches. The CDR3 loop reads CASRLDRDNYGYTF. The CDR3 nucleotides read TGTGCCAGCAGGTTGGACAGGGATAACTATGGCTACACCTTC.

CDR3 bases: TGTGCCAGCTCACCCTCGCGGGGAGACTGGGAGACCCAGTACTTC. Protein product: CASSPSRGDWETQYF. The J gene is TRBJ2-5, the V gene TRBV18, with D perhaps TRBD2 (6 bases). V was cut by 3 bases and J by 5 bases, with 16 bases left in between. The germline CDR1 and CDR2 sequences are KGHSH and LQKENI. The CDR3 is made up of 15 amino acids.

The chain combines TRBV7-3 with TRBJ1-1, with a tentative D call TRBD1 (5 bases). The CDR3 length is 14 residues. Deletions cut 1 base from V and 3 bases from J, with 9 bases between. Germline values: CDR1 SGHTA, CDR2 FQGTGA. DNA for the CDR3: TGTGCCAGCAGCTTAAGGGGGGGTCACACTGAAGCTTTCTTT. Protein: CASSLRGGHTEAFF.

This clone was seen more than once but under ten times. The chain is built from TRBV5-5 and TRBJ2-7; weak D call: TRBD1 (6 bases). Per germline, CDR1 SGHKS and CDR2 YYEKEE (reference sequence). Trimming stripped 0 bases from V and 3 bases from J, with 10 bases between. The CDR3 has 14 amino acids. The CDR3 is CASSLADRLYEQYF. CDR3 sequence (DNA): TGTGCCAGCAGCTTGGCCGACAGGCTCTACGAGCAGTACTTC. Full variable domain (missing parts from reference TRBV5-5 and TRBJ2-7): DAGVTQSPTHLIKTRGQQVTLRCSPISGHKSVSWYQQVLGQGPQFIFQYYEKEERGRGNFPDRFSARQFPNYSSELNVNALLLGDSALYLCASSLADRLYEQYFGPGTRLTVT.

This clone was seen a handful of times. The same CDR3 can be traced to other DNA sequences in this sample. The V gene is TRBV5-4, the J gene TRBJ1-2; tentatively, D is TRBD1 (6 bases). The CDR3 length is 13 residues. Deletions cut 0 bases from V and 3 bases from J, with 6 bases between. Germline V lookup: CDR1 SGHNT, CDR2 YYREEE (reference sequence). The CDR3 protein is CASSLDRDYGYTF. For the CDR3, the DNA is TGTGCCAGCAGCTTGGACAGGGACTATGGCTACACCTTC.